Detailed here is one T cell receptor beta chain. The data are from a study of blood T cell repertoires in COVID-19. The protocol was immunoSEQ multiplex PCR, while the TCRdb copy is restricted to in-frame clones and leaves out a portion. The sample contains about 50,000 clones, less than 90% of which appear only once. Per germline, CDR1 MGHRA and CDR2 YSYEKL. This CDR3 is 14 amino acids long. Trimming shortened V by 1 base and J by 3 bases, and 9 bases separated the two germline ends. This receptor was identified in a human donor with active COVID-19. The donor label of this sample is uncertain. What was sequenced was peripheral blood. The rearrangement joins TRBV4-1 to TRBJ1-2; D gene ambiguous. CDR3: CASSQGMAHYGYTF. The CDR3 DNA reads TGCGCCAGCAGCCAAGGAATGGCCCACTATGGCTACACCTTC.